These 3 T cell receptor beta chains were all obtained from the same sample, sequenced in a study of cytotoxic CD8 clonotypes in ibrutinib-treated CLL. The protocol was immunoSEQ multiplex PCR, while the TCRdb copy is restricted to in-frame clones and leaves out a portion. In the table there are around 76,000 clones, 70% to 90% of which are singletons. Sample: PBMCs, taken after 24 months of ibrutinib treatment. These receptors were collected from a human donor with chronic lymphocytic leukemia.

The gene calls are TRBV7-6 and TRBJ2-7, with 11 bases that match TRBD2. The CDR3 runs to 14 residues. V was clipped by 4 bases and J by 6 bases; unmatched bases: 5. Looked up from germline, CDR1 is SGHVS and CDR2 is FNYEAQ. CDR3 coding DNA: TGTGCCAGCAGCTCACTAGCGGGAGTGGCCGAGCAGTACTTC. Its translation is CASSSLAGVAEQYF.

V usage is TRBV7-9 and J usage is TRBJ2-5, with D tentatively TRBD1 or TRBD2 (5 bases each). CDR3 size: 14 residues. CDR1 is SEHNR, CDR2 FQNEAQ, per germline (reference sequence). The V and J ends lost 3 bases and 9 bases respectively, with 17 bases between them. CDR3 residues: CASSFLRGVSAQYF. CDR3 nucleotide sequence: TGTGCCAGCAGCTTTCTAAGAGGGGTTTCGGCCCAGTACTTC.

The chain carries TRBV19 and TRBJ1-5, with 7 bases fitting TRBD1. Germline V gene lookup returns CDR1 LNHDA and CDR2 SQIVND (reference sequence). This CDR3 contains 13 residues. With 8 bases clipped from V and 2 bases from J, the junction kept 3 bases outside the gene matches. This chain's CDR3 is CASGDRRNQPQHF. In nucleotides, the CDR3 is TGTGCCAGTGGGGACAGACGCAATCAGCCCCAGCATTTT.